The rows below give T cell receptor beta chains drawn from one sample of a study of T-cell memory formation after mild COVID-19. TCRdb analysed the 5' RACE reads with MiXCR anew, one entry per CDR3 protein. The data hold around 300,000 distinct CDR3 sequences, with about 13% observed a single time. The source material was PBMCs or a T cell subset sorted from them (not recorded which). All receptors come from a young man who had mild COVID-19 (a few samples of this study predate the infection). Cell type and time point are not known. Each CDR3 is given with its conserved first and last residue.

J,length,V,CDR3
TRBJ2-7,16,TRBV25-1,CASSEAGRGVSYEQYF
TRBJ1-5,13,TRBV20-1,CSARDGGGQPQHF
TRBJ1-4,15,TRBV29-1,CSVGRTGGANEKLFF
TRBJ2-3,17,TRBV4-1,CASSQDSRQGLTDTQYF
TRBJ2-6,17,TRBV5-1,CASRFFTSATGANVLTF
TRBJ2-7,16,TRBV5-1,CASSPILAGLSYEQYF
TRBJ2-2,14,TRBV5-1,CASSLARVTGELFF
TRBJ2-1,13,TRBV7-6,CASSLVHKDEQFF
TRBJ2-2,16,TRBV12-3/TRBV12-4,CASSRNRAPNTGELFF
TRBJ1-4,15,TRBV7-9,CASSPPLASGEKLFF
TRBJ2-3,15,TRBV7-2,CASSYYRGGTDTQYF
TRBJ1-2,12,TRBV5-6,CASSLPDRNYTF
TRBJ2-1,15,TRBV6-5,CSSSHSVGGGADQFF
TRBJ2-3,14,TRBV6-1,CASSEGRWADTQYF
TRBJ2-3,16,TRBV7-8,CASSAPSGASTDTQYF
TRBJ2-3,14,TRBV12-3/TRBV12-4,CASSFSGGGDTQYF
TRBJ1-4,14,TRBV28,CASSSGGAAEKLFF
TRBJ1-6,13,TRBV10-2,CASSPGRVSPLHF
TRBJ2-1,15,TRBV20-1,CSARLGGGPYNEQFF
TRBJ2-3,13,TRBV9,CASSVSSTDTQYF
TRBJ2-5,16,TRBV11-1,CASSSRQNVDQETQYF
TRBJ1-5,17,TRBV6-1,CASSLRGRSYSNQPQHF
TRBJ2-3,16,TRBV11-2,CASRGYNTSHADTQYF
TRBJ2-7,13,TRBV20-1,CSATWTVDYEQYF
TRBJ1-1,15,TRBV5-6,CASSLEARMNTEAFF
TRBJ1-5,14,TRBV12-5,CASGSYTGIQPQHF
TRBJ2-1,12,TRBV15,CATSRERDEQFF
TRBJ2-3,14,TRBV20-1,CSADAGKGTDTQYF
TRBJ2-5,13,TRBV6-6,CASSYFGRETQYF
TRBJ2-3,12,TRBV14,CASSQERLDQYF
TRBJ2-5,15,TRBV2,CASRRQGSGPETQYF
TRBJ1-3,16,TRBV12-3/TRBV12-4,CASSFGDPEGGNTIYF
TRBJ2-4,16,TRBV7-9,CASSSGRGLARNIQYF
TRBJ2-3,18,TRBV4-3,CASSQDFRLAGGTDTQYF
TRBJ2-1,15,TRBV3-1,CASSQWTSGGNEQFF
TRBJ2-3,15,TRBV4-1,CASSQEGPSEDTQYF